This entry concerns a single T cell receptor beta chain. In germline, CDR1 is SGHVS, CDR2 FNYEAQ. The CDR3 totals 16 residues. V lost 6 bases and J lost 1; bases outside the gene matches: 10. Sequenced by immunoSEQ multiplex PCR; TCRdb stores in-frame clones only, minus some. The table records about 81,000 clones, nearly 95% of them present only once. This sample is drawn from a study of blood T cell repertoires in COVID-19. On the study more broadly: Samples of COVID-19 (acute and convalescent) were obtained from the United States, Italy and Spain.

The receptor was isolated from a human donor with active COVID-19. The donor label of this sample is uncertain. The chain recombines TRBV7-6 with TRBJ2-7, with 9 bases identical to TRBD1. Sequencing was performed on peripheral blood. The CDR3 bases are TGTGCCAGCAGTTCGACCGGGACAGGGCATTCCTACGAGCAGTACTTC. Protein: CASSSTGTGHSYEQYF.